The 30 T cell receptor beta chains below all came from one sample that was sequenced in a study of graft-versus-host responses after intestinal transplantation. Only in-frame clones appear in the TCRdb table, and some are missing; sequencing was by immunoSEQ multiplex PCR. This table holds about 120,000 clones, approximately 90% found once. These TCRs' antigens remain unknown. The source was unstimulated CD4+ T cells sorted from spleen or lymph node cells, collected before intestinal transplant. All receptors come from a human donor who received an intestinal transplant.

This sequence joins TRBV18 and TRBJ1-5; 11 bases agree with TRBD1. The junction had 12 bases not matched to a gene; V was cut back by 4 bases and J by 7 bases. CDR3 length equals 17 residues. CDR1 is KGHSH and CDR2 is LQKENI in the germline V gene. CDR3 sequence: CASSQIPGTGGFQPQHF. In DNA, the CDR3 is TGTGCCAGCTCACAGATCCCCGGGACAGGGGGGTTCCAGCCCCAGCATTTT.

The J gene is TRBJ1-5, the V gene TRBV7-6, with a possible D match to TRBD1 (5 bases). This CDR3 has 13 residues. Trimming removed 4 bases from V and 5 bases from J, with 9 bases in between. Germline lookup yields CDR1 SGHVS and CDR2 FNYEAQ. CDR3: CASSSLGDQPQHF. The CDR3 DNA reads TGTGCCAGCAGCTCCTTAGGGGATCAGCCCCAGCATTTT.

This chain links TRBV28 with TRBJ1-5; D possibly corresponds to TRBD1 (5 bases). CDR3 length: 15 residues. Germline CDR1 reads MDHEN; CDR2 reads SYDVKM. The V gene lost 5 bases and the J gene lost 4 bases, with 15 bases spanning the gap. The CDR3 nucleotides are TGTGCCAGCAGTCCGTTTCAGGGATGGAATCAGCCCCAGCATTTT. Its protein is CASSPFQGWNQPQHF.

The V and J genes are TRBV6-6 and TRBJ1-1; D possibly corresponds to TRBD1 (5 bases). Per the germline V gene, CDR1 is MNHNY and CDR2 is SVGAGI (reference sequence). V was shortened by 8 bases and J by 5 bases, with 18 bases between the two germline ends. CDR3 length: 14 residues. Here the CDR3 reads CASSYPWGETEAFF. As DNA, the CDR3 is TGTGCCAGCTCGTACCCCTGGGGGGAAACTGAAGCTTTCTTT.

The rearrangement uses TRBV15 and TRBJ2-2; possibly TRBD2 for D (5 bases). Germline V gene sequence: CDR1 LNHNV, CDR2 YYDKDF (reference sequence). CDR3 length: 17 residues. V lost 0 bases, J lost 3 bases, and 14 bases lay in between. This chain's CDR3 is CATSRDYGRVDTGELFF. CDR3 DNA: TGTGCCACCAGCAGAGATTATGGGCGGGTTGACACCGGGGAGCTGTTTTTT.

The chain joins TRBV7-9 to TRBJ2-3; 16 bases align to TRBD2. In germline, CDR1 is SEHNR, CDR2 FQNEAQ (reference sequence). The J segment lost 1 base and the V segment lost 7 bases, leaving 8 bases of the junction unmatched. CDR3 size: 18 residues. CDR3 residues: CASTRGLAGGPGTDTQYF. Written as DNA, the CDR3 is TGTGCCAGCACCAGGGGACTAGCGGGAGGGCCCGGCACAGATACGCAGTATTTT.

This clone was counted a single time. This sequence joins TRBV7-2 and TRBJ1-1; D is perhaps TRBD1 (5 bases). Germline CDR1 and CDR2: SGHTA and FQGNSA. The CDR3 is made up of 14 amino acids. Trimming left V 3 bases short and J 3 bases short, with 11 bases between. The CDR3 region is CASSFYGGDTEAFF. The CDR3 DNA follows: TGTGCCAGCAGCTTCTATGGAGGGGACACTGAAGCTTTCTTT.

The chain combines TRBV29-1 with TRBJ2-1; 8 bases match TRBD2. The trim removed 7 bases at V and 2 bases at J, leaving 13 bases unmatched. The germline V gene encodes CDR1 SQVTM and CDR2 ANQGSEA. CDR3 length equals 16 residues. The CDR3 DNA reads TGCAGCGCCTGCACCTTAGCGGGATCACCCTACAATGAGCAGTTCTTC. Amino acid sequence: CSACTLAGSPYNEQFF.

CDR3 loop: CASRKPLAKNIQYF. For the CDR3, the DNA is TGTGCCAGCAGAAAGCCCCTAGCCAAAAACATTCAGTACTTC. The chain links TRBV28 to TRBJ2-4; D gene uncertain. Germline CDR1 MDHEN, CDR2 SYDVKM. This CDR3 is built from 14 residues. Between the trimmed V and J ends, which lost 6 bases and 0 bases, there was a span of 9 bases.

The rearrangement links TRBV9 to TRBJ2-3, with D perhaps TRBD1 (5 bases). The V and J ends lost 2 bases and 6 bases respectively, with 19 bases between them. The CDR3 length is 16 residues. Germline V gene data show CDR1 as SGDLS and CDR2 as YYNGEE. The CDR3 spells CASSVSSRAGLDTQYF. DNA for the CDR3: TGTGCCAGCAGCGTTTCCAGTAGGGCAGGGTTGGATACGCAGTATTTT.

This clone came up once. The V gene is TRBV7-9, the J gene TRBJ2-1; 7 bases fit TRBD2. Germline-derived CDR1 and CDR2 are SEHNR and FQNEAQ (reference sequence). The CDR3 runs 14 residues. Trimming removed 5 bases from V and 5 bases from J; junction bases left unmatched: 6. Here the CDR3 reads CASSPAGVNNEQFF. The CDR3 DNA reads TGTGCCAGCAGCCCCGCGGGGGTGAACAATGAGCAGTTCTTC.

This clone was seen only once. This rearrangement joins TRBV5-1 to TRBJ2-2, with 13 bases that match TRBD2. The CDR3 length is 18 residues. Germline assignment: CDR1 SGHRS and CDR2 YFSETQ. V dropped 4 bases and J dropped 0; count of bases not matched to a gene: 6. The CDR3 reads CASSTGLAGAANTGELFF. As DNA, the CDR3 is TGCGCCAGCAGCACAGGACTAGCGGGAGCAGCGAACACCGGGGAGCTGTTTTTT. Using reference TRBV5-1 and TRBJ2-2 for the parts outside the CDR3, the full variable domain is KAGVTQTPRYLIKTRGQQVTLSCSPISGHRSVSWYQQTPGQGLQFLFEYFSETQRNKGNFPGRFSGRQFSNSRSEMNVSTLELGDSALYLCASSTGLAGAANTGELFFGEGSRLTVL.

This chain uses TRBV28 with TRBJ1-5; 8 nucleotides agree with TRBD1. Trimming at V came to 5 bases and at J to 5 bases, leaving 5 bases not matched to a gene. The germline V gene encodes CDR1 MDHEN and CDR2 SYDVKM. The CDR3 extends over 14 amino acids. The CDR3 DNA sequence: TGTGCCAGCAGTCCTGGACAGGGTCATCAGCCCCAGCATTTT. The encoded protein is CASSPGQGHQPQHF.

DNA for the CDR3: TGTGCCAGCAGCTTATCAGACTCCTATCAAGCTTTCTTT. Residues: CASSLSDSYQAFF. The chain employs TRBV7-9 and TRBJ1-1; D unclear. The V and J ends lost 2 bases and 9 bases respectively, with 13 bases between them. Germline CDR1 SEHNR, CDR2 FQNEAQ (reference sequence). CDR3 length equals 13 residues.

The CDR3 DNA reads TGTGCCATAGTACGGGGACTGGGAACCACGAACACCGGGGAGCTGTTTTTT. It codes for CAIVRGLGTTNTGELFF. The chain recombines TRBV2 with TRBJ2-2, with a possible D match to TRBD2 (6 bases). Trimming shortened V by 10 bases and J by 0 bases, and 21 bases separated the two germline ends. This CDR3 has 17 residues. Per the germline V gene, CDR1 is SNHLY and CDR2 is FYNNEI.

The J gene is TRBJ1-1, the V gene TRBV19, with D tentatively TRBD1 (5 bases). Germline CDR1 LNHDA, CDR2 SQIVND (reference sequence). V dropped 1 base and J dropped 5 bases, with 14 bases sitting between them. This CDR3 comprises 15 residues. The CDR3 loop is CASSIGGRAETEAFF. CDR3 DNA: TGTGCCAGTAGTATAGGGGGCCGGGCCGAAACTGAAGCTTTCTTT. Full variable domain (remainder filled in from reference TRBV19 and TRBJ1-1): DGGITQSPKYLFRKEGQNVTLSCEQNLNHDAMYWYRQDPGQGLRLIYYSQIVNDFQKGDIAEGYSVSREKKESFPLTVTSAQKNPTAFYLCASSIGGRAETEAFFGQGTRLTVV.

The rearrangement joins TRBV5-1 to TRBJ2-7; D may be TRBD2 (6 bases). The CDR3 has 12 residues. The ends were cut back, 4 bases at V and 7 bases at J, with 12 bases in the middle. Germline V gene lookup returns CDR1 SGHRS and CDR2 YFSETQ. CDR3 region: CASSLASGEQYF. CDR3 DNA: TGCGCCAGCAGCCTAGCGTCCGGGGAGCAGTACTTC.

The V gene is TRBV11-2, the J gene TRBJ1-2; a possible D gene is TRBD1 (5 bases). Trimming left V 3 bases short and J 4 bases short, with 12 bases between. The CDR3 totals 14 residues. The germline CDR1 and CDR2 sequences are SGHAT and FQNNGV. This CDR3 reads CASSLKDITYGYTF. The CDR3 DNA follows: TGTGCCAGCAGCTTGAAGGACATAACCTATGGCTACACCTTC. Looking up the rest from reference TRBV11-2 and TRBJ1-2 gives the full variable domain: EAGVAQSPRYKIIEKRQSVAFWCNPISGHATLYWYQQILGQGPKLLIQFQNNGVVDDSQLPKDRFSAERLKGVDSTLKIQPAKLEDSAVYLCASSLKDITYGYTFGSGTRLTVV.

The CDR3 here is CASSETGGLYGYTF. The DNA for the CDR3 is TGTGCCAGCAGTGAGACAGGGGGATTGTATGGCTACACCTTC. The chain has TRBV25-1 and TRBJ1-2; 9 bases are shared with TRBD1. The CDR3 is 14 amino acids. Germline-derived CDR1 and CDR2 are MGHDK and SYGVNS. The junction had 4 bases not matched to a gene; V was cut back by 3 bases and J by 5 bases.

The sample holds one count of this clone. The chain employs TRBV19 and TRBJ2-3; 9 bases map to TRBD2. V was clipped by 10 bases and J by 2 bases; unmatched bases: 13. Germline V gives CDR1 LNHDA, CDR2 SQIVND (reference sequence). CDR3 length: 16 residues. Here the CDR3 DNA reads TGTGCCACTAAAAACGGCGGGGGGGCATTCACAGATACGCAGTATTTT. Translating gives CATKNGGGAFTDTQYF.

The chain combines TRBV4-1 with TRBJ2-4; a possible D gene is TRBD2 (5 bases). The CDR3 length is 14 residues. The V end lost 1 base, the J end lost 8 bases, and 12 bases lay between the germline ends. The germline V gene encodes CDR1 MGHRA and CDR2 YSYEKL. In nucleotides, the CDR3 is TGCGCCAGCAGCCAAGCCCAGTCGAGGGACATTCAGTACTTC. Protein product: CASSQAQSRDIQYF.

The V call is TRBV18, the J call TRBJ1-5; D is undetermined. The ends were cut back, 2 bases at V and 6 bases at J, with 8 bases in the middle. Germline CDR1 KGHSH, CDR2 LQKENI. The CDR3 is made up of 13 amino acids. This CDR3 is CASSPGSGQPQHF. CDR3 nucleotide sequence: TGTGCCAGCTCACCAGGTTCGGGTCAGCCCCAGCATTTT.

This clone has just a few counts. The chain recombines TRBV30 with TRBJ1-3; D not certain. There are 13 residues in the CDR3. Germline values: CDR1 GTSNPN, CDR2 SVGIG (reference sequence). The germline V and J ends were trimmed by 3 bases and 4 bases, with 10 bases remaining between them. The CDR3 sequence is CAWRRHVGNTIYF. The CDR3 nucleotides read TGTGCCTGGAGGCGGCATGTAGGAAACACCATATATTTT.

The chain joins TRBV18 to TRBJ2-1; 10 bases match TRBD1. Germline V gene data show CDR1 as KGHSH and CDR2 as LQKENI. V was clipped by 3 bases and J by 0 bases; unmatched bases: 5. The CDR3 consists of 17 residues. CDR3 coding DNA: TGTGCCAGCTCACCTACGACAGGGGGCGGCTCCTACAATGAGCAGTTCTTC. Translating it yields CASSPTTGGGSYNEQFF.

The chain links TRBV7-6 to TRBJ1-6, with D possibly being TRBD1 (5 bases). Trimming removed 2 bases from V and 7 bases from J, with 12 bases in between. This CDR3 contains 15 residues. The V gene's germline CDR1 is SGHVS and CDR2 FNYEAQ. CDR3 in amino acids: CASSLSRARNSPLHF. Here the CDR3 DNA reads TGTGCCAGCAGCTTAAGCAGGGCCCGCAATTCACCCCTCCACTTT.

The chain carries TRBV11-2 and TRBJ1-2, with 7 bases fitting TRBD1. The CDR3 is made up of 18 amino acids. V was pared by 2 bases and J by 1 base, with 13 bases of the junction left unmatched. Germline V gene sequence: CDR1 SGHAT, CDR2 FQNNGV. The CDR3, as DNA: TGTGCCAGCAGCTTATTTATAGTGGGACAGAGATTTAACTATGGCTACACCTTC. Its translation: CASSLFIVGQRFNYGYTF.

The rearrangement links TRBV19 to TRBJ1-4; the D gene is possibly TRBD1 (6 bases). Germline CDR1 is LNHDA and CDR2 is SQIVND (reference sequence). V was pared by 5 bases and J by 3 bases, with 19 bases between. The CDR3 is made up of 17 amino acids. The CDR3 region is CASSVSGAGAANEKLFF. Written as DNA, the CDR3 is TGTGCCAGTAGTGTTTCGGGGGCGGGGGCGGCTAATGAAAAACTGTTTTTT.

The CDR3 region has the DNA TGTGCCAGCAGCGTTGGAGTTGGCTATGGCTACACCTTC. It codes for CASSVGVGYGYTF. The gene calls are TRBV9 and TRBJ1-2; D is ambiguous. Trimming shortened V by 2 bases and J by 4 bases, and 9 bases separated the two germline ends. Germline assignment: CDR1 SGDLS and CDR2 YYNGEE. The CDR3 loop spans 13 amino acids.

This chain uses TRBV30 with TRBJ2-1; TRBD1 agrees at 7 bases. This CDR3 has 15 amino acids. The germline CDR1 and CDR2 sequences are GTSNPN and SVGIG (reference sequence). Germline trimming cut 2 bases from V and 2 bases from J; bases unmatched to any gene: 6. CDR3 amino acids: CAWSPRTGAYNEQFF. The DNA of the CDR3 is TGTGCCTGGAGTCCCCGGACAGGTGCCTACAATGAGCAGTTCTTC.

The CDR3 DNA reads as TGCGCCAGCAGCCCCCTAGCGGGAGTGAGGACAGATACGCAGTATTTT. Encoded protein: CASSPLAGVRTDTQYF. The genes are TRBV5-1 and TRBJ2-3, with 10 bases lining up with TRBD2. In germline, CDR1 is SGHRS, CDR2 YFSETQ. V lost 4 bases and J lost 3; bases outside the gene matches: 8. CDR3 length: 16 residues.